The entry below describes one T cell receptor beta chain. Cells sorted as Tregs were CD4+, CD25+ and CD127-/low. The CDR3 is made up of 15 amino acids. The trim removed 5 bases at V and 2 bases at J, leaving 5 bases unmatched. Germline V CDR1 and CDR2: SNHLY, FYNNEI. TCRdb itself ran the 5' RACE reads through MiXCR, one entry per CDR3 protein. The data hold approximately 60,000 distinct CDR3 sequences, with roughly 25% observed a single time. The source is a female donor with breast cancer. The sample was tumor-infiltrating Tregs sorted from the breast tumor. The chain employs TRBV2 and TRBJ2-2; 7 positions agree with TRBD2. The CDR3 DNA is TGTGCCAGCAGTATGCGGGAGAAAAACACCGGGGAGCTGTTTTTT. It codes for CASSMREKNTGELFF.